Below are 11 T cell receptor beta chains sequenced from a single sample in a study of vaccination and CD4 T cells after COVID-19. Oncomine TCR Beta short-read sequencing was applied to DNA from cultured CD4+ T cells. A single record per CDR3 protein comes from TCRdb applying MiXCR to the PCR reads. The table shows 20,000 to 25,000 distinct CDR3 sequences, with about 33% occurring only once. Time point of the sample: late sampling 161 to 241 days after vaccination in a few convalescent patients. Treatment reported: approximately nine-day PBMC culture with coronavirus spike peptide pools or control peptides (ViraFEST assay). These receptors are not linked to any known antigen. This material consisted of CD4+ T cells from blood, cultured in vitro, taken about 7 months after SARS-CoV-2 vaccination. Every receptor here comes from a human donor who had recovered from COVID-19.

This chain links TRBV7-8 with TRBJ2-3; TRBD1 or TRBD2 may be the D gene (5 bases each). This CDR3 is built from 18 residues. Germline V gene data show CDR1 as SGHVS and CDR2 as FQNEAQ. V dropped 2 bases and J dropped 0 bases, with 18 bases sitting between them. The CDR3 sequence is CASSLRGVQETSTDTQYF. In DNA form, the CDR3 reads TGTGCCAGCAGCTTAAGGGGAGTACAGGAGACTAGCACAGATACGCAGTATTTT. Based on the CDR3 plus reference TRBV7-8 and TRBJ2-3, the full variable domain is GAGVSQSPRYKVAKRGQDVALRCDPISGHVSLFWYQQALGQGPEFLTYFQNEAQLDKSGLPSDRFFAERPEGSVSTLKIQRTQQEDSAVYLCASSLRGVQETSTDTQYFGPGTRLTVL.

This clonotype occurred a few times. This sequence joins TRBV20-1 and TRBJ2-5; a weak D match, TRBD2 (6 bases). Germline V gene sequence: CDR1 DFQATT, CDR2 SNEGSKA (reference sequence). The CDR3 spans 18 residues. V was cut by 3 bases and J by 4 bases, with 27 bases left in between. The CDR3 nucleotides are TGCAGTGCTAGGTGGCCCCTAGGCCAGGGAGGATCCGGAGAGACCCAGTACTTC. Its translation is CSARWPLGQGGSGETQYF.

The chain couples TRBV11-3 to TRBJ1-6; D is ambiguous. Trimming removed 5 bases at V and 7 bases at J, with 6 bases between. The CDR3 length is 12 residues. Germline values: CDR1 SGHNT, CDR2 YENEEA. The CDR3 DNA reads TGTGCCAGCAGCCGCATGAATTCACCCCTCCACTTT. This sequence encodes CASSRMNSPLHF.

This clonotype was seen only a few times. CDR3 DNA sequence: TGTGCCAGCAGTGAAGCAGGCTATGGCTACACCTTC. Protein: CASSEAGYGYTF. This sequence joins TRBV6-1 and TRBJ1-2, with D hard to call. Germline CDR1 MNHNS, CDR2 SASEGT. Trimming stripped 0 bases from V and 4 bases from J, with 3 bases between. This CDR3 has 12 amino acids.

A few counts support this clonotype. The V call is TRBV7-2, the J call TRBJ2-1; weak D call: TRBD2 (5 bases). The V gene's germline CDR1 is SGHTA and CDR2 FQGNSA. V shed 3 bases and J shed 0 bases, with 6 bases lying between them. The CDR3 consists of 14 residues. The CDR3, as DNA: TGTGCCAGCAGCTTCGACTACTCCTACAATGAGCAGTTCTTC. Translating it yields CASSFDYSYNEQFF.

The V and J genes are TRBV4-2 and TRBJ1-5; 9 bases line up with TRBD1. CDR3 length equals 14 residues. Germline V gives CDR1 LGHNA, CDR2 YNFKEQ. V dropped 3 bases and J dropped 6; count of bases not matched to a gene: 3. In DNA, the CDR3 is TGTGCCAGCAGCCACGGGACAGGGAGTCAGCCCCAGCATTTT. This gives the protein CASSHGTGSQPQHF.

By proportion, this clonotype is medium-sized. CDR3 in amino acids: CSAPGLAGNTDTQYF. CDR3 nucleotides: TGCAGTGCGCCCGGACTAGCGGGGAACACAGATACGCAGTATTTT. The chain joins TRBV20-1 to TRBJ2-3; 12 nucleotides match TRBD2. Germline lookup yields CDR1 DFQATT and CDR2 SNEGSKA (reference sequence). CDR3 length equals 15 residues. V shed 6 bases, J shed 2 bases, and the junction held 6 bases outside the gene matches.

In this sample, this clonotype turned up once. The chain recombines TRBV20-1 with TRBJ2-5, with D perhaps TRBD2 (6 bases). The germline CDR1 and CDR2 sequences are DFQATT and SNEGSKA (reference sequence). The CDR3 has 14 amino acids. V was shortened by 0 bases and J by 3 bases, with 11 bases between the two germline ends. CDR3: CSARDWEVEETQYF. CDR3 bases: TGCAGTGCTAGAGATTGGGAGGTGGAAGAGACCCAGTACTTC.

Here the CDR3 DNA reads TGTGCCAGCAGTCCCTGGGAGGGGGCAGACATTCAGTACTTC. Encoded protein: CASSPWEGADIQYF. J is TRBJ2-4 and V is TRBV27; the D call may be TRBD1 or TRBD2 (7 bases each). CDR1 is MNHEY and CDR2 is SMNVEV in the germline V gene (reference sequence). The CDR3 has 14 residues. V lost 5 bases and J lost 8, with 16 bases in between.

The chain couples TRBV6-2 or TRBV6-3 to TRBJ2-1; the match to TRBD2 covers 9 bases. CDR1 and CDR2 (germline): MNHEY, SVGEGT. The length of the CDR3 is 14 residues. Losses at the gene ends were 3 bases for V and 3 bases for J; bases not matched to a gene: 0. CDR3 sequence (DNA): TGTGCCAGCAGTTATAGCGGGAGCTACAATGAGCAGTTCTTC. Translated, it gives CASSYSGSYNEQFF.

The chain has TRBV24-1 and TRBJ2-6; D unresolved. V lost 6 bases, J lost 0 bases, and 14 bases lay in between. Per germline, CDR1 KGHDR and CDR2 SFDVKD. The CDR3 loop spans 17 amino acids. CDR3 sequence reads: CATSRGSDYSGANVLTF. The CDR3 DNA reads as TGTGCCACCAGTCGTGGCAGCGATTACTCTGGGGCCAACGTCCTGACTTTC.